This TCR beta chain was found in a study of blood T cell repertoires in COVID-19. CDR3 size: 16 residues. The germline CDR1 and CDR2 sequences are SGHNT and YYREEE (reference sequence). J was trimmed by 2 bases and V by 4 bases; bases with no gene match: 5. The table came from immunoSEQ multiplex PCR; TCRdb's copy has only in-frame clones and leaves some out. The sample lists about 200,000 clones, 85% to 90% occurring once. The sequenced sample consisted of peripheral blood. The chain links TRBV5-4 to TRBJ2-1; 11 positions agree with TRBD2. This TCR was sampled from a young man with active or convalescent COVID-19. CDR3 coding DNA: TGTGCCAGCAGCGGACCGACTAGCGGGGCCTACAATGAGCAGTTCTTC. The encoded protein is CASSGPTSGAYNEQFF.